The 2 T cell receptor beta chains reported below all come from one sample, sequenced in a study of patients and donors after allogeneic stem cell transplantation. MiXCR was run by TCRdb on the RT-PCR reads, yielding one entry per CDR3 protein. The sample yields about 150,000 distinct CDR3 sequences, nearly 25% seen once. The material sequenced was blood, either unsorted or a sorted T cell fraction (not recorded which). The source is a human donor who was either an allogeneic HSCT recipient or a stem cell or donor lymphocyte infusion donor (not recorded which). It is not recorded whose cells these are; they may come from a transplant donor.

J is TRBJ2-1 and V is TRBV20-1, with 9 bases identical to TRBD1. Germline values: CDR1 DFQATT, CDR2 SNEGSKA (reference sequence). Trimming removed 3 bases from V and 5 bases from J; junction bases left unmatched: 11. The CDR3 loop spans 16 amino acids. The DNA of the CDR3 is TGCAGTGCTAGTCCCTTTCTCTACAGGGGGCACAATGAGCAGTTCTTC. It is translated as CSASPFLYRGHNEQFF.

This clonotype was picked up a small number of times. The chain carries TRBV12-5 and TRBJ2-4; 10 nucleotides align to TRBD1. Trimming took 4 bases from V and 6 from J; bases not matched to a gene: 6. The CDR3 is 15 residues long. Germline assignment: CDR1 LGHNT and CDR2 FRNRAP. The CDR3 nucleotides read TGTGCTAGTGGTTCGACAGGGGGCGCCGGAAACATTCAGTACTTC. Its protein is CASGSTGGAGNIQYF.